The clone carrying this T cell receptor (beta chain) was seen a single time. These data originate in a study of blood T cell repertoires in COVID-19. Looking at the study overall: Donors in the United States, Italy and Spain gave samples during acute or convalescent COVID-19.

In terms of age and location, participants ranged from about 18 to 100 years and lived in around 22 US areas. The recovered donors of Cohort 3 showed two negative PCRs, clearance, or symptom resolution. Looked up from germline, CDR1 is SNHLY and CDR2 is FYNNEI. The CDR3 loop spans 13 amino acids. Trimming stripped 7 bases from V and 3 bases from J, with 10 bases between. Method: immunoSEQ multiplex PCR; TCRdb's copy keeps in-frame clones and lacks some. The table lists around 480,000 clones, approximately 90% of them singletons, with 0.7% in the top ten. This chain joins TRBV2 and TRBJ2-1; the D gene is possibly TRBD1 (6 bases). The sequence came from a woman aged 18 to 35 who had recovered from COVID-19. The sequenced sample consisted of PBMCs or T cells enriched from blood (not recorded which). This CDR3 is CASTAQGYNEQFF. The CDR3 coding sequence is TGTGCCAGCACTGCACAGGGCTACAATGAGCAGTTCTTC.